This T cell receptor (beta chain) was identified in a study of identical twins. TCRdb fed the 5' RACE reads into MiXCR, producing one record per CDR3 protein. The table shows 1.5 million or so distinct CDR3 sequences, with under 35% occurring only once. The receptor comes from a newborn girl in good health. Input material: cord blood.

CDR3: CASSLLRGGATNYGYTF. Here the CDR3 DNA reads TGTGCCAGCAGTTTACTTCGCGGGGGCGCCACTAACTATGGCTACACCTTC. The chain has TRBV28 and TRBJ1-2; TRBD1 is a possible D gene (6 bases). Germline CDR1 reads MDHEN; CDR2 reads SYDVKM. V shed 2 bases and J shed 0 bases, with 16 bases lying between them. The CDR3 sequence is 17 residues long.